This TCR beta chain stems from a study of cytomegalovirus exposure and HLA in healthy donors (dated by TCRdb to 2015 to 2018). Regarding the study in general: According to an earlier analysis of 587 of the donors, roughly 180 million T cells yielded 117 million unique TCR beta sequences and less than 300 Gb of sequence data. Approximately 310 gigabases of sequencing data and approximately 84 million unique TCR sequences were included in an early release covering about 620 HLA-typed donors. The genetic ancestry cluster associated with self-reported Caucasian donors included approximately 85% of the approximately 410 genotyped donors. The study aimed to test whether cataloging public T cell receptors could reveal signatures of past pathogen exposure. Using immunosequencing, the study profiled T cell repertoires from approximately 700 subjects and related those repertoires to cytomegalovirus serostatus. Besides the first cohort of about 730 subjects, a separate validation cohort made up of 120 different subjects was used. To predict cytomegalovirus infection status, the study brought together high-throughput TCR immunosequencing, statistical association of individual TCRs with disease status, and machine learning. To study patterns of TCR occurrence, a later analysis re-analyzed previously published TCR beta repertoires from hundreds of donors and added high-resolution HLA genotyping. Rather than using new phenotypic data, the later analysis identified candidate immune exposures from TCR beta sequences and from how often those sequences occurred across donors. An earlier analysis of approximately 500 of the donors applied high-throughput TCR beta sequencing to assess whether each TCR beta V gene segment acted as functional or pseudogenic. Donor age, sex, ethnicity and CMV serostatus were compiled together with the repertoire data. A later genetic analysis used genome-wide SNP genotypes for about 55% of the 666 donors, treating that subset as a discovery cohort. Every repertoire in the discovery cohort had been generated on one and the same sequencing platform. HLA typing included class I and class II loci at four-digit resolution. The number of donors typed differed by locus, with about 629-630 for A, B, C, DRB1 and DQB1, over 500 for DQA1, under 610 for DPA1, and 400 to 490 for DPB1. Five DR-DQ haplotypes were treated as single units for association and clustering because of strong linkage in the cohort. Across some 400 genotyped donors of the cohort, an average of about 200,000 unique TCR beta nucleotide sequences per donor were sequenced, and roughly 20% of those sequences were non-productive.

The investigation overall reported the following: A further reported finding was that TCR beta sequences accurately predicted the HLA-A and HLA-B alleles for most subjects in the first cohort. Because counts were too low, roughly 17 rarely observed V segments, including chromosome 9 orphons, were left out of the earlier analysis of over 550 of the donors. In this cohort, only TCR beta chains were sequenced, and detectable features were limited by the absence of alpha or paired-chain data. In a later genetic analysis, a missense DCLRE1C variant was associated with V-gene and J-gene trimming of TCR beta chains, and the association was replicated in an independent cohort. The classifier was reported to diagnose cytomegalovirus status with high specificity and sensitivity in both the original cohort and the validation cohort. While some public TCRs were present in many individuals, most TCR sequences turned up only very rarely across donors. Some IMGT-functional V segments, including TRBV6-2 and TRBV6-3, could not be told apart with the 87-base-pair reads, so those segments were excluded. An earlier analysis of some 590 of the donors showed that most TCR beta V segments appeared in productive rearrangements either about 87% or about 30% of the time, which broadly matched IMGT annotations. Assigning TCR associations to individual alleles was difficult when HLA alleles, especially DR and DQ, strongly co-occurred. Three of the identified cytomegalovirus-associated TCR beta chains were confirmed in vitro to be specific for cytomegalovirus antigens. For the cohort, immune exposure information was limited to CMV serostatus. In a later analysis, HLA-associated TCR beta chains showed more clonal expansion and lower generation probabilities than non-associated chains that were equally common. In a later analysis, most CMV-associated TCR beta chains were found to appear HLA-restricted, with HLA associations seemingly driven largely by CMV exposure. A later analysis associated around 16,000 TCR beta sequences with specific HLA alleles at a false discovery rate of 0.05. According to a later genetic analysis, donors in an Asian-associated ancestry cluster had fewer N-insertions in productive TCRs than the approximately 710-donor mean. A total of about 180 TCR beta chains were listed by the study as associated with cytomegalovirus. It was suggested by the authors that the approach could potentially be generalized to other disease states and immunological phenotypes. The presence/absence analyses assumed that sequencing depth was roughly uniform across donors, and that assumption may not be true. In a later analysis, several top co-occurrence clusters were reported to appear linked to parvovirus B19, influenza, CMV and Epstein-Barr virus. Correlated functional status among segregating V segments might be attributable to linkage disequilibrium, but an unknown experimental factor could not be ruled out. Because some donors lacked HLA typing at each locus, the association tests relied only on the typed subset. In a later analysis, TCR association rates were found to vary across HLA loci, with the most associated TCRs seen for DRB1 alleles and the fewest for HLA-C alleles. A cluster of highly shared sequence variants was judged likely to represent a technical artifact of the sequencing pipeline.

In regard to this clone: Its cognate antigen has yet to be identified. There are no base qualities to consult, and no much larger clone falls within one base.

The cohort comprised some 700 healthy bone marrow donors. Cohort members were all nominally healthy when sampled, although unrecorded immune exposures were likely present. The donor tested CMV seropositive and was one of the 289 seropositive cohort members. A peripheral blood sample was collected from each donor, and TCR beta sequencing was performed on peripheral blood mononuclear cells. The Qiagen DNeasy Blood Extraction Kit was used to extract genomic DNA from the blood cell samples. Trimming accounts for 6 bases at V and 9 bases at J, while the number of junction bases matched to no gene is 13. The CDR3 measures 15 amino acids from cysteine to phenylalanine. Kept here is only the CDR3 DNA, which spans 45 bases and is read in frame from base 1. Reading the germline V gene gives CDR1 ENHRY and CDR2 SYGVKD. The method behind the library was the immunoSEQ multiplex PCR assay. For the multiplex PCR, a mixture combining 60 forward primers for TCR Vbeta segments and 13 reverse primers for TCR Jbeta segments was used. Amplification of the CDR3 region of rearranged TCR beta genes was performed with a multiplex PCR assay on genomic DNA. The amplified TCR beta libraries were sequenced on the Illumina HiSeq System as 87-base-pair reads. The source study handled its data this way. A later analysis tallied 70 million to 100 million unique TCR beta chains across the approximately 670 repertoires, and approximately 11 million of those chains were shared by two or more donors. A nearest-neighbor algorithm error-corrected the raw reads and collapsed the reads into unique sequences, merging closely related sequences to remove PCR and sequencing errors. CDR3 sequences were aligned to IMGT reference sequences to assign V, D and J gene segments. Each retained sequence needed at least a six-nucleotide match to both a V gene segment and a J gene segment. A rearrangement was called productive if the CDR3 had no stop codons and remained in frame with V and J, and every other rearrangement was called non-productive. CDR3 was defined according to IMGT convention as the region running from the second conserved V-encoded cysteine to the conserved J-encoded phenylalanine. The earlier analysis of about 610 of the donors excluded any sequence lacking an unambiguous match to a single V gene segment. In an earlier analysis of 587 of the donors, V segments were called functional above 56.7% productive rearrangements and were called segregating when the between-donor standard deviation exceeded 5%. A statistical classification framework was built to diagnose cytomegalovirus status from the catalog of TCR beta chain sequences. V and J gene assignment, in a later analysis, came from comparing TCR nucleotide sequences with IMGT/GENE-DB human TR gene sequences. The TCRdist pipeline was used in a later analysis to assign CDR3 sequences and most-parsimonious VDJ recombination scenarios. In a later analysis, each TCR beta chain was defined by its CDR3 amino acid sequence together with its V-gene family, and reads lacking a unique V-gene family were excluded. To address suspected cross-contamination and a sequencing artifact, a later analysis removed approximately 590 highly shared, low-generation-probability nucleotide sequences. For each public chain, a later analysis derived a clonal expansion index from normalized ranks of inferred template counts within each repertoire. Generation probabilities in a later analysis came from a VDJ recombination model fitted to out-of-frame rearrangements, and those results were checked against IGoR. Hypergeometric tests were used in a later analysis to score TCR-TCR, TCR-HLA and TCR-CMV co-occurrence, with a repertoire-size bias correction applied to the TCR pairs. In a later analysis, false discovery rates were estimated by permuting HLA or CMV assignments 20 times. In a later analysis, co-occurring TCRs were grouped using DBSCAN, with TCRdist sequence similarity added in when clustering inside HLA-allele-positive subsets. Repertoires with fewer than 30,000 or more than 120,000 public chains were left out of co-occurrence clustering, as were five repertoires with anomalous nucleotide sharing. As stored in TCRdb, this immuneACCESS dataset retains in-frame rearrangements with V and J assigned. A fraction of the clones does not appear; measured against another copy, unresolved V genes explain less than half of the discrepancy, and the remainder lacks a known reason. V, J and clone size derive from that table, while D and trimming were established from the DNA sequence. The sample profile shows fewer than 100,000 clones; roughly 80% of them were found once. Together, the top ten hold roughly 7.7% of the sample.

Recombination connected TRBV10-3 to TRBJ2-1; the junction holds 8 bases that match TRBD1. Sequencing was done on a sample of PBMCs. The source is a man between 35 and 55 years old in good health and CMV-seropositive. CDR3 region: CAIREDRVVMGEQFF. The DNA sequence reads TGTGCCATCAGGGAGGACAGGGTGGTAATGGGTGAGCAGTTCTTC.